Following are 19 T cell receptor beta chains from one sample sequenced in a study of OX40 agonist ivuxolimab in advanced cancers. Profiled with immunoSEQ multiplex PCR; TCRdb holds only in-frame clones, not every one. This sample has roughly 140,000 clones, with roughly 92% found just once. The sequences come from CD4+ or CD8+ T cells sorted from blood, collected in a trial of the OX40 agonist ivuxolimab. The receptors derive from an adult with an advanced solid tumor such as melanoma, head and neck, liver or kidney cancer.

This clone was observed once. The J gene is TRBJ1-5, the V gene TRBV19; D may be TRBD1 (5 bases). Germline CDR1 reads LNHDA; CDR2 reads SQIVND (reference sequence). This CDR3 region has 17 residues. V lost 1 base and J lost 3, with 16 bases in between. The CDR3: CASSIARGSKLNQPQHF. The DNA of the CDR3 is TGTGCCAGTAGTATAGCTCGGGGCAGTAAACTCAATCAGCCCCAGCATTTT.

There are a few counts of this clone. The J gene is TRBJ1-1, the V gene TRBV5-1, with TRBD1 identical over 7 bases. The CDR3 runs to 15 residues. Germline CDR1 reads SGHRS; CDR2 reads YFSETQ. The J segment lost 2 bases and the V segment lost 6 bases, leaving 10 bases of the junction unmatched. DNA of the CDR3: TGCGCCAGCACCCCTGGCGGACAGGAAAACACTGAAGCTTTCTTT. The encoded protein is CASTPGGQENTEAFF.

The chain is built from TRBV2 and TRBJ1-1; D remains unclear. The ends were cut back, 10 bases at V and 1 base at J, with 16 bases in the middle. The CDR3 sequence is 14 residues long. Germline V lookup: CDR1 SNHLY, CDR2 FYNNEI. The CDR3 nucleotides read TGTGCCAACCAACGGGATTTGGGGAACACTGAAGCTTTCTTT. Its translation: CANQRDLGNTEAFF.

Here the CDR3 DNA reads TGTGCCAGTAGGAGCGGAGGGGGTAATTCACCCCTCCACTTT. Protein product: CASRSGGGNSPLHF. V and J are TRBV19 and TRBJ1-6; tentatively, D is TRBD1 (6 bases). V gave up 6 bases and J gave up 6 bases, with 12 bases separating them. Germline CDR1 is LNHDA and CDR2 is SQIVND (reference sequence). The CDR3 has 14 residues.

This clone has only one observation. This chain links TRBV4-2 with TRBJ2-5, with D maybe TRBD1 (5 bases). Germline V gene sequence: CDR1 LGHNA, CDR2 YNFKEQ. The CDR3 loop spans 15 amino acids. Deletions cut 0 bases from V and 7 bases from J, with 15 bases between. CDR3 sequence (DNA): TGTGCCAGCAGCCAAGAGAAGCAGGGTAGTGGGACCCAGTACTTC. Translating gives CASSQEKQGSGTQYF.

The chain recombines TRBV4-2 with TRBJ2-1; TRBD2 is a possible D gene (7 bases). Germline V lookup: CDR1 LGHNA, CDR2 YNFKEQ. The CDR3 length is 16 residues. With 6 bases removed from V and 5 bases from J, the gap between germline ends came to 20 bases. This CDR3 is CASRHGGQGRNNEQFF. CDR3 coding DNA: TGTGCCAGCAGACACGGGGGGCAGGGGAGAAACAATGAGCAGTTCTTC.

This rearrangement joins TRBV19 to TRBJ1-1; TRBD1 matches at 8 bases. V shed 2 bases, J shed 4 bases, and the junction held 0 bases outside the gene matches. CDR1 is LNHDA, CDR2 SQIVND, per germline (reference sequence). CDR3 length: 13 residues. The CDR3 DNA follows: TGTGCCAGTAGTATAACAGGGGGCACTGAAGCTTTCTTT. It encodes CASSITGGTEAFF.

The J gene is TRBJ1-1, the V gene TRBV7-9; D is possibly TRBD1 (5 bases). V lost 4 bases and J 0 bases, leaving 12 bases between the germline ends. Per the germline V gene, CDR1 is SEHNR and CDR2 is FQNEAQ (reference sequence). The CDR3 contains 15 residues. The CDR3 here is CASSWDGFMNTEAFF. The CDR3, as DNA: TGTGCCAGCAGCTGGGACGGATTTATGAACACTGAAGCTTTCTTT.

In regard to this clone: The identical CDR3 is also encoded by other nucleotide sequences in the sample. This rearrangement joins TRBV12-5 to TRBJ2-5; D gene ambiguous. The CDR3 length is 14 residues. V was clipped by 1 base and J by 2 bases, with 8 bases between them. The germline CDR1 and CDR2 sequences are LGHNT and FRNRAP. The CDR3 sequence: CASGLGRNQETQYF. CDR3 coding DNA: TGTGCTAGTGGTTTGGGCCGGAATCAAGAGACCCAGTACTTC. The variable domain in full, with the rest retrieved from reference TRBV12-5 and TRBJ2-5, is DARVTQTPRHKVTEMGQEVTMRCQPILGHNTVFWYRQTMMQGLELLAYFRNRAPLDDSGMPKDRFSAEMPDATLATLKIQPSEPRDSAVYFCASGLGRNQETQYFGPGTRLLVL.

The rearrangement joins TRBV27 to TRBJ2-2; D gene uncertain. Germline values: CDR1 MNHEY, CDR2 SMNVEV (reference sequence). The V end was cut by 7 bases, the J end by 5 bases, with 11 bases between. The CDR3 runs to 13 residues. DNA of the CDR3: TGTGCCAGCAAGGCCAGCTGGACCGGGGAGCTGTTTTTT. Translation: CASKASWTGELFF.

The rearrangement joins TRBV2 to TRBJ1-2; D might be TRBD1 (5 bases). V was clipped by 0 bases and J by 7 bases, with 15 bases between them. This CDR3 comprises 15 residues. The germline V gene has CDR1 SNHLY and CDR2 FYNNEI. The CDR3 is CASSEADGGSGGYTF. The CDR3 region has the DNA TGTGCCAGCAGTGAAGCGGATGGGGGGTCTGGTGGCTACACCTTC. Looking up the rest from reference TRBV2 and TRBJ1-2 gives the full variable domain: EPEVTQTPSHQVTQMGQEVILRCVPISNHLYFYWYRQILGQKVEFLVSFYNNEISEKSEIFDDQFSVERPDGSNFTLKIRSTKLEDSAMYFCASSEADGGSGGYTFGSGTRLTVV.

V and J are TRBV14 and TRBJ1-2; D ambiguous. The CDR3 is 15 residues long. V lost 5 bases to trimming and J lost 2 bases, with 15 bases between them. Germline lookup yields CDR1 SGHDN and CDR2 FVKESK. This CDR3 reads CASSTLGPTNYGYTF. The CDR3 DNA is TGTGCCAGCAGCACGTTAGGACCGACCAACTATGGCTACACCTTC.

This clone was seen just once. The J gene is TRBJ2-2, the V gene TRBV4-3, with 8 bases matching TRBD2. V lost 0 bases and J lost 5; bases outside the gene matches: 8. This CDR3 is 17 amino acids long. Germline V gives CDR1 LGHNA, CDR2 YSLEER. The CDR3 is CASSQEERGGGTGELFF. The CDR3 DNA reads as TGCGCCAGCAGCCAAGAGGAACGGGGGGGCGGAACCGGGGAGCTGTTTTTT.

The rearrangement uses TRBV6-1 and TRBJ1-2, with D perhaps matching TRBD1 (5 bases). Trimming pared 5 bases from V and 6 bases from J, leaving 13 bases between. Germline loops: CDR1 MNHNS, CDR2 SASEGT. There are 13 residues in the CDR3. The CDR3 is CASSLGIGDGYTF. The CDR3 nucleotides read TGTGCCAGCAGTCTTGGGATAGGGGATGGCTACACCTTC.

This chain uses TRBV10-3 with TRBJ1-2, with D possibly matching TRBD1 (5 bases). This CDR3 is built from 14 residues. V was cut by 3 bases and J by 4 bases, with 12 bases left in between. Looked up from germline, CDR1 is ENHRY and CDR2 is SYGVKD. CDR3 sequence: CAISDQGGRYGYTF. CDR3 sequence (DNA): TGTGCCATCAGTGACCAGGGCGGACGCTATGGCTACACCTTC.

This clone was counted once. One junction end does not reproduce the germline sequence, and a read error may be involved. Other DNA sequences in the same sample also yield this CDR3. CDR3 DNA sequence: TGTGCTAGCAGTTTTGGACTAGCGGGAGGGCGGTACGAGCAGTACTTC. Protein product: CASSFGLAGGRYEQYF. This chain uses TRBV28 with TRBJ2-7; TRBD2 agrees at 15 bases. In germline, CDR1 is MDHEN, CDR2 SYDVKM. CDR3 length: 16 residues.

The chain couples TRBV5-1 to TRBJ2-2, with a possible D match to TRBD2 (7 bases). Germline CDR1 is SGHRS and CDR2 is YFSETQ. The V and J ends lost 1 base and 1 base respectively, with 11 bases between them. This CDR3 region has 16 residues. The CDR3 sequence: CASSLTRGRNTGELFF. The CDR3 DNA follows: TGCGCCAGCAGCTTGACGCGGGGGCGGAACACCGGGGAGCTGTTTTTT.

V gene TRBV7-2 combines with J gene TRBJ2-7, with 8 bases lining up with TRBD2. V lost 3 bases, J lost 10 bases, and 8 bases stayed unmatched. The CDR3 runs to 13 residues. Germline V gene sequence: CDR1 SGHTA, CDR2 FQGNSA. The CDR3 bases are TGTGCCAGCAGCTTTGTCGCGGGAGGAGTTCAGTACTTC. It translates to CASSFVAGGVQYF. Complete variable domain (other parts from reference TRBV7-2 and TRBJ2-7): GAGVSQSPSNKVTEKGKDVELRCDPISGHTALYWYRQSLGQGLEFLIYFQGNSAPDKSGLPSDRFSAERTGGSVSTLTIQRTQQEDSAVYLCASSFVAGGVQYFGPGTRLTVT.

In regard to this clone: Relative to the germline gene, one junction end is altered; a read error may explain this. The V and J genes are TRBV18 and TRBJ1-5; no clear D. This CDR3 contains 12 residues. The germline gives CDR1 KGHSH, CDR2 LQKENI. CDR3 sequence: CASSPSDQPQHF. As DNA, the CDR3 is TGTGCCAGCTCACCTAGCGATCAGCCCCAGCATTTT.